This T cell receptor (beta chain) was found in a study of shared clonotypes between healthy human individuals. It was around 220 ng DNA, approximately 28,000 T cell genomes, that sorted-subset replicate PCRs used. Libraries were prepared by immunoSEQ multiplex PCR; TCRdb keeps only in-frame clonotypes and omits some of them. The sample contains about 1,800,000 clones, around 96% of which appear only once. CD45RO-negative cells were positively selected for CCR7, leaving out terminally differentiated effector memory CD45RA+ cells. Germline-derived CDR1 and CDR2 are SGHTS and YDEGEE. The CDR3 sequence is 16 residues long. The ends were cut back, 0 bases at V and 1 base at J, with 13 bases in the middle.

This TCR was sampled from a man between 18 and 35 years old in good health. Sequencing was done on a sample of naive CD8+ T cells sorted from blood. The J gene is TRBJ1-1, the V gene TRBV5-8; D is unresolved. This CDR3 reads CASSLDILLGNTEAFF. CDR3 in DNA: TGTGCCAGCAGCTTGGACATCCTCCTTGGGAACACTGAAGCTTTCTTT.